Described below is a single T cell receptor (beta chain) sequence and its context. Its antigen is not known. The data were obtained in a study of cytomegalovirus exposure and HLA in healthy donors. The study's findings and limits: An observed cluster of highly shared sequence variants was recorded as a likely sequencing artifact. What a later analysis reportedly showed was that an Asian-associated ancestry cluster had fewer N-insertions than the approximately 700-donor mean.

PCR primers comprised 60 Vbeta and 13 Jbeta primers. Measured with immunoSEQ multiplex PCR; TCRdb has only the in-frame clones, and not every one. The sample totals more than 95,000 clones; its top ten clones hold 2% to 2.5%. The CDR3 consists of 16 residues. Trimming shortened V by 2 bases and J by 5 bases, and 19 bases separated the two germline ends. Germline values: CDR1 MNHNY, CDR2 SVGAGI (reference sequence). Sample: PBMCs. The TCR originated in a man aged 35-49 years in good health and CMV-seronegative. The rearrangement joins TRBV6-6 to TRBJ2-7, with D tentatively TRBD1 (5 bases). In nucleotides, the CDR3 is TGTGCCAGCAGTTACCCCAGGGATAGCCTTTCGCACGAGCAGTACTTC. Its protein is CASSYPRDSLSHEQYF.